This T cell receptor (beta chain) is drawn from a study of control samples from healthy donors and cancer patients. Only in-frame clones appear in the TCRdb table, and some are missing; sequencing was by immunoSEQ multiplex PCR. Here the sample spans approximately 66,000 clones, roughly 90% being singletons. This CDR3 has 14 amino acids. In germline, CDR1 is LNHDA, CDR2 SQIVND (reference sequence). Germline trimming cut 6 bases from V and 3 bases from J; bases unmatched to any gene: 8. The clonotype was recovered from a man aged 55 to 70 with colorectal cancer. The V gene is TRBV19, the J gene TRBJ2-7, with 7 bases that match TRBD1. The material sequenced was PBMCs. For the CDR3, the DNA is TGTGCCAGTAGCCCGGGCCAGGGGGTCTACGAGCAGTACTTC. Its translation: CASSPGQGVYEQYF.